The next 23 T cell receptor beta chains were all read from a single sample in a study of blood T cells in healthy people across ages (dated by TCRdb to 2013 to 2016). The library was built by means of 5' RACE. Instrument on record: Illumina HiSeq 2500. The second PCR ran for roughly 7 to 11 cycles and used a J-beta primer mix along with a sample-barcoded 5' primer. Using fastp trimming at Q25 and MiXCR clonotype assembly, TCRdb reanalyzed the public sequencing data and kept in-frame beta chains. Identical CDR3 proteins give one entry, which carries the most common genes and DNA. Within this sample are about 290,000 distinct CDR3 sequences, with less than 30% of them counted one time only. The ten top clones hold approximately 30% of the sample. Sequencing used blood. These receptors were collected from a woman between 65 and 79 years old in good health.

In the case of this clonotype: One junction end does not reproduce the germline sequence, and a read error may be involved. The chain uses TRBV6-6 and TRBJ2-2; 12 nucleotides align to TRBD1. In germline, CDR1 is MNHNY, CDR2 SVGAGI (reference sequence). The CDR3 extends over 15 amino acids. Written as DNA, the CDR3 is TGTGCCGGCAGCCGGGGACAGGGGGCCACCGGGGAGCTGTTTTTT. Amino acid sequence: CAGSRGQGATGELFF.

The J gene is TRBJ2-3, the V gene TRBV9; weak D call: TRBD2 (5 bases). The germline CDR1 and CDR2 sequences are SGDLS and YYNGEE. Deletions cut 4 bases from V and 4 bases from J, with 10 bases between. CDR3 length: 13 amino acids. The CDR3 DNA follows: TGTGCCAGCAGCACAGAGGGCCCAGATACGCAGTATTTT. Its protein product is CASSTEGPDTQYF.

The chain has TRBV6-5 and TRBJ2-6; no firm D call. CDR1 and CDR2 (germline): MNHEY, SVGAGI. Deletions cut 8 bases from V and 0 bases from J, with 11 bases between. This CDR3 spans 15 amino acids. The CDR3 here is CASRSSGSGANVLTF. The CDR3 DNA is TGTGCCAGCCGATCCTCGGGCTCTGGGGCCAACGTCCTGACTTTC.

The chain links TRBV2 to TRBJ1-2; D is unresolved. The CDR3 length is 14 residues. The germline CDR1 and CDR2 sequences are SNHLY and FYNNEI. Between the trimmed V and J ends, which lost 7 bases and 4 bases, there was a span of 16 bases. CDR3 loop: CASTQLSRIYGYTF. As DNA, the CDR3 is TGTGCCAGCACGCAGCTCTCCCGGATCTATGGCTACACCTTC.

The chain employs TRBV28 and TRBJ2-6, with D perhaps TRBD1 or TRBD2 (5 bases each). V lost 3 bases, J lost 1 base, and 13 bases lay in between. Germline values: CDR1 MDHEN, CDR2 SYDVKM. This CDR3 contains 17 residues. DNA of the CDR3: TGTGCCAGCAGTTTCGCCGGGACGCATTCTGGGGCCAACGTCCTGACTTTC. Amino acid sequence: CASSFAGTHSGANVLTF.

This clonotype was counted at least ten times. The chain employs TRBV5-1 and TRBJ2-3; maybe TRBD2 (5 bases). Germline loops: CDR1 SGHRS, CDR2 YFSETQ. Trimming removed 1 base at V and 0 bases at J, with 9 bases between. This CDR3 comprises 15 residues. Here the CDR3 DNA reads TGCGCCAGCAGCTTGACGAGGGCCAGCACAGATACGCAGTATTTT. Amino acid sequence: CASSLTRASTDTQYF.

In its sample, this clonotype was seen a few times. The V call is TRBV5-1, the J call TRBJ2-1; possible D gene TRBD1, 5 bases. CDR3 length: 13 amino acids. Germline V gene data show CDR1 as SGHRS and CDR2 as YFSETQ. With 0 bases removed from V and 7 bases from J, the gap between germline ends came to 8 bases. The CDR3 DNA is TGCGCCAGCAGCTTGGTCCCAGGGAATGAGCAGTTCTTC. Translation: CASSLVPGNEQFF.

The rearrangement links TRBV3-1 to TRBJ2-5; TRBD2 might be the D (6 bases). The J call could be wrong; TRBJ2-7 is a better fit for the DNA end. This CDR3 spans 15 amino acids. Germline CDR1 reads LGHDT; CDR2 reads YNNKEL (reference sequence). For the CDR3, the DNA is TGTGCCAGCAGCTCGTCCGGGGGAAATGGGTACGAGCAGTACTTC. This sequence encodes CASSSSGGNGYEQYF.

The V call is TRBV4-1, the J call TRBJ2-3, with D possibly TRBD2 on 6 matching bases. Trimming shortened V by 0 bases and J by 6 bases, and 10 bases separated the two germline ends. The CDR3 totals 14 residues. Germline values: CDR1 MGHRA, CDR2 YSYEKL. The CDR3, as DNA: TGCGCCAGCAGCCAAGATGGTGGAGGGGATACGCAGTATTTT. It yields the protein CASSQDGGGDTQYF.

The J gene is TRBJ1-2, the V gene TRBV5-1, with unresolved D. This CDR3 has 15 residues. The V end was cut by 4 bases, the J end by 4 bases, with 17 bases between. CDR1 is SGHRS, CDR2 YFSETQ, per germline. In nucleotides, the CDR3 is TGCGCCAGCAGCCGAGAGGGAAGTGCGGGCTATGGCTACACCTTC. This translates into CASSREGSAGYGYTF.

The rearrangement links TRBV7-2 to TRBJ2-5, with D perhaps TRBD1 (7 bases). Deletions cut 5 bases from V and 5 bases from J, with 15 bases between. Germline V gene data show CDR1 as SGHTA and CDR2 as FQGNSA. The CDR3 consists of 14 residues. This chain's CDR3 is CASSLPGGYETQYF. The CDR3 bases are TGTGCCAGCAGCCTTCCAGGGGGGTACGAGACCCAGTACTTC.

The CDR3 reads CASSEILGQKYNEQFF. For the CDR3, the DNA is TGTGCCAGCAGCGAAATCCTGGGACAGAAATACAATGAGCAGTTCTTC. The chain uses TRBV2 and TRBJ2-1; 7 positions match TRBD1. CDR3 size: 16 residues. The V and J ends lost 6 bases and 4 bases, in that order; junction bases with no gene match: 12. Germline CDR1 and CDR2: SNHLY and FYNNEI.

J is TRBJ2-1 and V is TRBV6-2 or TRBV6-3; no definite D call. The CDR3 length is 14 residues. Germline V gives CDR1 MNHEY, CDR2 SVGEGT. The V end was cut by 7 bases, the J end by 8 bases, with 18 bases between. The CDR3 bases are TGTGCCAGCAAGGGTGCGAGAGAGTGGGATGAGCAGTTCTTC. Its protein is CASKGAREWDEQFF.

This clonotype was detected only a few times. J is TRBJ2-5 and V is TRBV4-3; TRBD1 matches at 8 bases. This CDR3 contains 12 residues. Germline CDR1 reads LGHNA; CDR2 reads YSLEER. The V segment lost 4 bases and the J segment 5 bases; nucleotides outside the gene matches: 0. The CDR3: CASSRDRETQYF. CDR3 nucleotides: TGCGCCAGCAGCCGGGACAGGGAGACCCAGTACTTC.

V and J are TRBV2 and TRBJ2-3; 7 bases are shared with TRBD1. The CDR3 loop spans 15 amino acids. The ends lost 6 bases at V and 2 bases at J; junction bases unmatched: 8. Germline CDR1 is SNHLY and CDR2 is FYNNEI. The CDR3 DNA sequence: TGTGCCAGCAGGGGACAGAGCCTGAACACAGATACGCAGTATTTT. It is translated as CASRGQSLNTDTQYF.

J is TRBJ2-7 and V is TRBV29-1; 7 bases map to TRBD2. The CDR3 loop spans 16 amino acids. Trimming took 1 base from V and 0 from J; bases not matched to a gene: 9. Germline V gene data show CDR1 as SQVTM and CDR2 as ANQGSEA. CDR3 sequence reads: CSVEGGGQGSSYEQYF. CDR3 coding DNA: TGCAGCGTTGAAGGGGGAGGGCAGGGAAGCTCCTACGAGCAGTACTTC.

The chain is built from TRBV12-3 or TRBV12-4 and TRBJ1-2; D is uncertain. V dropped 4 bases and J dropped 3 bases, with 3 bases sitting between them. The CDR3 has 11 amino acids. The chain's CDR3 is CASSSDYGYTF. The CDR3 nucleotides are TGTGCCAGCAGTTCGGACTATGGCTACACCTTC.

This clonotype was detected only a few times. This sequence may be a read error, since a much larger clone differs from it by one base. The rearrangement links TRBV7-9 to TRBJ2-5; D might be TRBD1 or TRBD2, each matching 5 bases. Trimming stripped 5 bases from V and 0 bases from J, with 10 bases between. Germline V gene sequence: CDR1 SEHNR, CDR2 FQNEAQ (reference sequence). The CDR3 length is 14 residues. The CDR3, as DNA: TGTGCCAGCAGCACCGGGACGAACCAAGAGACCCAGTACTTC. Translating gives CASSTGTNQETQYF.

This clonotype was observed a few times. V gene TRBV28 combines with J gene TRBJ2-7; D not certain. There are 16 residues in the CDR3. Germline V gene data show CDR1 as MDHEN and CDR2 as SYDVKM. Trimming left V 4 bases short and J 4 bases short, with 20 bases between. CDR3: CASSSSRVSILYEQYF. CDR3 coding DNA: TGTGCCAGCAGTTCCTCCCGGGTCTCGATCCTATACGAGCAGTACTTC.

As regards this clonotype: A read error may produce the germline difference seen at one junction end. V is TRBV28 and J is TRBJ1-5; D gene ambiguous. The length of the CDR3 is 15 residues. Germline values: CDR1 MDHEN, CDR2 SYDVKM. This chain's CDR3 is CASSRLEVNNQPQQF. The CDR3 nucleotides are TGTGCCAGCAGTAGGTTAGAAGTCAACAATCAGCCCCAGCAATTT.

This clonotype was detected many times. The CDR3 here is CSVKGQGDQETQYF. The CDR3 DNA reads as TGCAGCGTTAAAGGACAGGGGGATCAAGAGACCCAGTACTTC. J is TRBJ2-5 and V is TRBV29-1; 10 bases line up with TRBD1. Unmatched junction bases numbered 5, after V lost 5 bases and J lost 2 bases. Germline assignment: CDR1 SQVTM and CDR2 ANQGSEA. The CDR3 totals 14 residues.

This clonotype has a handful of counts. The chain joins TRBV9 to TRBJ2-7; possibly TRBD2 for D (5 bases). The last part of the DNA fits TRBJ2-1 better; the J call may be wrong. The CDR3 runs to 16 residues. In germline, CDR1 is SGDLS, CDR2 YYNGEE. CDR3 amino acids: CASSTLSGVPYNEQFF. The CDR3, as DNA: TGTGCCAGCAGCACTTTAAGCGGTGTTCCCTACAATGAGCAGTTCTTC.

In its sample, this clonotype was seen a few times. The chain recombines TRBV28 with TRBJ2-1; the match to TRBD2 covers 9 bases. J gave up 6 bases and V 1 base, and 4 bases lay outside the gene matches. The CDR3 sequence is 15 residues long. Germline CDR1 MDHEN, CDR2 SYDVKM. In DNA form, the CDR3 reads TGTGCCAGCAGTTTATTACTAGCGGGCCCCAATGAGCAGTTCTTC. Its translation is CASSLLLAGPNEQFF.